These T cell receptor beta chains were read from a single sample in a study of blood T cell repertoires in COVID-19. Libraries were prepared by immunoSEQ multiplex PCR; TCRdb keeps only in-frame clonotypes and omits some of them. This table has approximately 150,000 clones, approximately 82% appearing once. Sequencing was carried out using peripheral blood. The receptors originated from a woman aged 45-65 years in a cohort sampled during active or convalescent COVID-19. The CDR3 runs from the conserved cysteine through the conserved F or W. D genes are given only for firm matches. A row's size may be missing; if present it is once, few, many or a size class.

j_call v_call clone_size d_call cdr3_aa cdr3_nt
TRBJ1-2 TRBV30 . . CAWSSQINNYGYTF TGTGCCTGGAGTTCCCAGATTAACAACTATGGCTACACCTTC
TRBJ1-5 TRBV7-9 . . CASSLASDQPQHF TGTGCCAGCAGCTTAGCGTCGGATCAGCCCCAGCATTTT
TRBJ1-1 TRBV7-9 few TRBD1 CASSGGTENTEAFF TGTGCCAGCTCCGGCGGGACAGAAAACACTGAAGCTTTCTTT
TRBJ1-2 TRBV5-1 . TRBD1 CASSSGTDSYGYTF TGCGCCAGCAGCTCGGGGACAGACTCCTATGGCTACACCTTC
TRBJ1-2 TRBV15 . . CATSRDWSANHYGYTF TGTGCCACCAGCAGAGATTGGAGCGCAAATCACTATGGCTACACCTTC
TRBJ2-7 TRBV4-1 many . CASSQVEQGVSTIPYEQYF TGCGCCAGCAGCCAAGTAGAGCAGGGTGTCTCAACCATTCCTTACGAGCAGTACTTC
TRBJ2-1 TRBV4-2 . . CASSRQPSDNEQFF TGTGCCAGCAGTCGTCAACCCTCAGACAATGAGCAGTTCTTC
TRBJ2-3 TRBV5-6 . TRBD2 CASSLLQRGRTDTQYF TGTGCCAGCAGCTTGTTGCAGCGGGGGCGGACAGATACGCAGTATTTT
TRBJ2-1 TRBV7-2 . TRBD1 CASSRRQGRAYNEQFF TGTGCCAGCAGCCGGAGACAGGGCAGGGCTTACAATGAGCAGTTCTTC
TRBJ2-2 TRBV27 . TRBD1 CASSATRTGAGTGELFF TGTGCCAGCAGTGCCACACGGACAGGGGCCGGCACCGGGGAGCTGTTTTTT
TRBJ1-6 TRBV6-1 . . CASSVQQGRSYNSPLHF TGTGCCAGCAGTGTTCAACAGGGACGGTCTTATAATTCACCCCTCCACTTT
TRBJ2-3 TRBV5-4 . TRBD1 CAEGQRVTDTQYF TGTGCCGAGGGACAGAGGGTTACAGATACGCAGTATTTT
TRBJ1-5 TRBV20-1 . TRBD1 CSASYRGLNQPQHF TGCAGTGCTAGTTACAGGGGGCTGAATCAGCCCCAGCATTTT
TRBJ2-1 TRBV7-2 . TRBD1 CAGGTGFHEQFF TGTGCCGGGGGGACAGGGTTCCATGAGCAGTTCTTC
TRBJ1-5 TRBV12-3/TRBV12-4 . . CASSLQGNQPQHF TGTGCCAGCAGTTTACAGGGCAATCAGCCCCAGCATTTT
TRBJ2-3 TRBV10-2 . . CASRGFLARTDTQYF TGCGCCAGCAGGGGATTCCTAGCGCGCACAGATACGCAGTATTTT
TRBJ2-1 TRBV2 . TRBD2 CASMKAGGIDEQFF TGTGCCAGCATGAAAGCGGGGGGGATCGATGAGCAGTTCTTC
TRBJ1-3 TRBV6-5 once . CASTRRGNSGNTIYF TGTGCCAGCACGCGACGGGGAAACTCTGGAAACACCATATATTTT
TRBJ1-4 TRBV3-1/TRBV3-2 few TRBD1 CASSARTGTNEKLFF TGTGCCAGCAGCGCCCGGACAGGGACTAATGAAAAACTGTTTTTT
TRBJ2-3 TRBV10-3 . TRBD2 CAISLAALTDTQYF TGTGCCATCAGTCTAGCGGCCCTCACAGATACGCAGTATTTT
TRBJ2-7 TRBV10-2 medium-sized TRBD2 CASSEPSGYTYEQYF TGCGCCAGCAGTGAGCCTAGCGGGTATACCTACGAGCAGTACTTC
TRBJ2-5 TRBV2 . TRBD2 CASSVTAGTQYF TGTGCCAGCAGTGTTACAGCGGGAACCCAGTACTTC
TRBJ1-6 TRBV2 . . CARNQGLGYNSPLHF TGTGCCAGAAATCAGGGGTTAGGCTATAATTCACCCCTCCACTTT
TRBJ1-2 TRBV19 once . CASSIFGGSGYTF TGTGCCAGTAGTATTTTTGGGGGCTCTGGCTACACCTTC
TRBJ1-1 TRBV7-8 . . CASSPVRPLAGRNTEAFF TGTGCCAGCAGCCCAGTTCGTCCTCTTGCCGGGAGGAACACTGAAGCTTTCTTT
TRBJ1-1 TRBV6-6 . TRBD1 CASNRGTTEAFF TGTGCCAGTAACAGGGGTACCACTGAAGCTTTCTTT
TRBJ2-5 TRBV7-9 . . CASSPTWTDLKNLPYF TGTGCCAGCAGCCCTACCTGGACAGATTTAAAGAACCTTCCGTACTTC
TRBJ1-6 TRBV6-6 . . CASRASTGSPLHF TGTGCCAGCAGGGCCTCAACAGGTTCACCCCTCCACTTT
TRBJ2-7 TRBV5-1 . TRBD1 CASSRLGGGHEQYF TGCGCCAGCAGCCGGTTAGGGGGCGGCCACGAGCAGTACTTC
TRBJ1-5 TRBV7-8 . TRBD1 CASSSGQGEDSNQPQHF TGTGCCAGCAGCTCGGGACAGGGAGAGGATAGCAATCAGCCCCAGCATTTT
TRBJ1-6 TRBV6-1 . TRBD1 CASSETLTGTGSSYNSPLHF TGTGCCAGCAGTGAAACGCTAACCGGGACAGGGAGCTCCTATAATTCACCCCTCCACTTT
TRBJ2-1 TRBV5-6 . TRBD2 CASSPLAGVYNEQFF TGTGCCAGCAGCCCCCTAGCGGGGGTGTACAATGAGCAGTTCTTC
TRBJ1-5 TRBV2 . . CASSDQADSNQPQHF TGTGCCAGCAGTGATCAGGCCGATAGCAATCAGCCCCAGCATTTT
TRBJ1-1 TRBV24-1 . . CATSEEKTDRMNTEAFF TGTGCCACCAGTGAGGAGAAGACAGATCGGATGAACACTGAAGCTTTCTTT